The TCR beta chain under discussion was sequenced for a study of T-cell reconstitution after alpha-beta-depleted transplantation in children. Study-level results: It was reported that alpha-beta T cells came from several hundred expanded graft clones (about two months after transplant). From newly produced T cells came most of the T-cell counts and diversity one year after transplant. In some patients, recipient T cells and intrathymic progenitors surviving conditioning explained high day-60 diversity.

Unique molecular identifiers were incorporated into the prepared TCRbeta library. TCRdb independently ran MiXCR on the PCR reads; one entry per CDR3 protein. The sample has around 370,000 distinct CDR3 sequences, about a sixth seen once. As to this clonotype: Its antigen is undetermined.

V was cut by 3 bases and J by 1 base, with 7 bases left in between. This CDR3 has 14 residues. The chain combines TRBV12-3 or TRBV12-4 with TRBJ1-5; TRBD1 might be the D (5 bases). Sequencing was performed on PBMCs, mostly from graft donor cells, taken 360 days after TCRalphabeta/CD19-depleted stem cell transplant. The clonotype originates from a male patient between 2 and 15 years old who had a stem cell transplant for acute lymphoblastic leukemia, so the T cells may come from the graft donor. The CDR3 here is CASSFGHSNQPQHF. In nucleotides, the CDR3 is TGTGCCAGCAGTTTCGGACACAGCAATCAGCCCCAGCATTTT.